Below, 23 T cell receptor beta chains from the same sample are listed, as sequenced in a study of cytomegalovirus exposure and HLA in healthy donors. This table comes from immunoSEQ multiplex PCR, and its TCRdb copy is limited to in-frame clones, with some not included. The sample comprises 200,000 to 250,000 clones, around 78% of which are singletons, and 5.5% to 6.5% rests with the top ten. Sequencing was performed on PBMCs. The receptors here all came from a young woman in good health and CMV-seronegative.

The CDR3 loop is CASSLGLAGEYEQYF. The DNA for the CDR3 is TGCGCCAGCAGCTTGGGACTAGCGGGAGAGTACGAGCAGTACTTC. The chain joins TRBV5-1 to TRBJ2-7; 12 nucleotides align to TRBD2. Germline V lookup: CDR1 SGHRS, CDR2 YFSETQ. There are 15 residues in the CDR3. Trimming at V came to 0 bases and at J to 4 bases, leaving 2 bases not matched to a gene.

This clone has just one count. The genes are TRBV7-9 and TRBJ2-7; D is tentatively TRBD1 or TRBD2 (6 bases each). The CDR3 length is 15 residues. The germline V and J ends were trimmed by 5 bases and 6 bases, with 20 bases remaining between them. Germline V gene data show CDR1 as SEHNR and CDR2 as FQNEAQ (reference sequence). Here the CDR3 reads CASSPGGTSVREQYF. DNA of the CDR3: TGTGCCAGCAGCCCCGGGGGCACTAGTGTGCGCGAGCAGTACTTC.

The J gene is TRBJ2-3, the V gene TRBV27; 13 positions agree with TRBD2. The CDR3 is 18 amino acids. The germline gives CDR1 MNHEY, CDR2 SMNVEV (reference sequence). J lost 3 bases, V lost 5 bases, and 11 bases had no gene match. CDR3 loop: CASSTTSGRRGGTDTQYF. DNA of the CDR3: TGTGCCAGCAGTACGACTAGCGGGAGGAGAGGGGGGACAGATACGCAGTATTTT.

The V gene is TRBV5-1, the J gene TRBJ2-7; 7 bases align to TRBD2. CDR3 length equals 16 residues. Germline CDR1 reads SGHRS; CDR2 reads YFSETQ. After removal of 1 base from V and 2 bases from J, the junction contained 9 bases not matched to a gene. CDR3 loop: CASSLPSGAQTYEQYF. CDR3 sequence (DNA): TGCGCCAGCAGCTTGCCCAGCGGGGCCCAGACCTACGAGCAGTACTTC.

The genes are TRBV18 and TRBJ1-2; D gene uncertain. V was shortened by 3 bases and J by 7 bases, with 15 bases between the two germline ends. Germline V gene lookup returns CDR1 KGHSH and CDR2 LQKENI. The CDR3 has 14 amino acids. CDR3 loop: CASSPSQSLGGYTF. The CDR3 coding sequence is TGTGCCAGCTCACCTTCGCAGTCCCTAGGTGGCTACACCTTC.

The CDR3 protein is CASSLGQGGFTEAFF. CDR3 sequence (DNA): TGTGCCAGCAGCTTGGGACAGGGAGGGTTCACTGAAGCTTTCTTT. The chain couples TRBV5-4 to TRBJ1-1, with TRBD1 matching 7 bases. The V gene end was trimmed by 0 bases and the J gene end by 4 bases; junction bases not matched to a gene: 6. CDR1 SGHNT and CDR2 YYREEE come from the germline V gene (reference sequence). There are 15 residues in the CDR3. Based on the CDR3 plus reference TRBV5-4 and TRBJ1-1, the full variable domain is ETGVTQSPTHLIKTRGQQVTLRCSSQSGHNTVSWYQQALGQGPQFIFQYYREEENGRGNFPPRFSGLQFPNYSSELNVNALELDDSALYLCASSLGQGGFTEAFFGQGTRLTVV.

This clone has a handful of counts. The CDR3 is CASSLVRDYGYTF. The DNA for the CDR3 is TGCGCCAGCAGCTTGGTCCGGGACTATGGCTACACCTTC. The chain has TRBV5-1 and TRBJ1-2; D uncertain. Trimming stripped 0 bases from V and 3 bases from J, with 6 bases between. This CDR3 region has 13 residues. Germline V gives CDR1 SGHRS, CDR2 YFSETQ.

The V and J genes are TRBV5-1 and TRBJ1-2; TRBD1 matches 10 bases. V gave up 4 bases and J gave up 6 bases; unmatched junction bases: 3. The CDR3 has 13 amino acids. The germline V gene encodes CDR1 SGHRS and CDR2 YFSETQ. Here the CDR3 reads CASSRGTGDGYTF. In nucleotides, the CDR3 is TGCGCCAGCAGCCGCGGGACAGGGGATGGCTACACCTTC.

The chain couples TRBV29-1 to TRBJ2-2, with a weak D call TRBD1 (6 bases). Trimming took off 5 bases at V and 7 bases at J, with 11 bases between the two ends. This CDR3 is 12 amino acids long. The germline gives CDR1 SQVTM, CDR2 ANQGSEA. The CDR3: CSVTRGVGELFF. Written as DNA, the CDR3 is TGCAGCGTTACCAGGGGAGTCGGGGAGCTGTTTTTT.

This sequence joins TRBV27 and TRBJ1-1, with D unresolved. Per the germline V gene, CDR1 is MNHEY and CDR2 is SMNVEV (reference sequence). V lost 3 bases, J lost 5 bases, and 13 bases lay in between. The CDR3 loop spans 14 amino acids. This CDR3 reads CASSLSFVGTEAFF. The CDR3 DNA sequence: TGTGCCAGCAGTTTGTCGTTTGTGGGGACTGAAGCTTTCTTT.

As concerns this clone: Other DNA sequences in the sample encode the same CDR3. The V and J genes are TRBV2 and TRBJ1-1; 7 bases are shared with TRBD1. V shed 5 bases, J shed 1 base, and the junction held 1 base outside the gene matches. Germline V gene data show CDR1 as SNHLY and CDR2 as FYNNEI. The CDR3 is made up of 13 amino acids. CDR3 sequence: CASSRTGNTEAFF. The CDR3 DNA sequence: TGTGCCAGCAGTCGGACAGGGAACACTGAAGCTTTCTTT.

V and J are TRBV5-1 and TRBJ2-5, with D unresolved. Germline CDR1 SGHRS, CDR2 YFSETQ. CDR3 length: 12 amino acids. V dropped 4 bases and J dropped 4 bases, with 8 bases sitting between them. CDR3 sequence reads: CASSPNPETQYF. The CDR3 region has the DNA TGCGCCAGCAGCCCCAACCCAGAGACCCAGTACTTC.

V gene TRBV7-8 combines with J gene TRBJ1-1, with 9 bases that match TRBD1. CDR3 size: 17 residues. The germline V gene encodes CDR1 SGHVS and CDR2 FQNEAQ. Germline trimming cut 5 bases from V and 5 bases from J; bases unmatched to any gene: 15. CDR3 region: CASSPDRGLTWGTEAFF. The CDR3 DNA is TGTGCCAGCAGCCCGGACAGGGGTTTAACGTGGGGGACTGAAGCTTTCTTT.

J is TRBJ1-1 and V is TRBV6-5; D remains unclear. V was pared by 0 bases and J by 1 base, with 6 bases between. Per the germline V gene, CDR1 is MNHEY and CDR2 is SVGAGI. The CDR3 spans 14 residues. The CDR3 DNA is TGTGCCAGCAGTTACTCGGCATGGAACACTGAAGCTTTCTTT. As protein: CASSYSAWNTEAFF.

The V call is TRBV11-2, the J call TRBJ2-7; 11 nucleotides line up with TRBD2. With 3 bases clipped from V and 3 bases from J, the junction kept 7 bases outside the gene matches. The CDR3 spans 16 residues. Germline CDR1 reads SGHAT; CDR2 reads FQNNGV. CDR3 region: CASSFVPLAGGYEQYF. CDR3 nucleotides: TGTGCCAGCAGCTTTGTTCCCCTAGCGGGAGGCTACGAGCAGTACTTC. The entire variable domain, with the rest obtained from reference TRBV11-2 and TRBJ2-7, is as follows: EAGVAQSPRYKIIEKRQSVAFWCNPISGHATLYWYQQILGQGPKLLIQFQNNGVVDDSQLPKDRFSAERLKGVDSTLKIQPAKLEDSAVYLCASSFVPLAGGYEQYFGPGTRLTVT.

As DNA, the CDR3 is TGTGCCAGCAGCTTAGCCTCAGGGGGCTACGAGCAGTACTTC. It specifies CASSLASGGYEQYF. This chain links TRBV7-9 with TRBJ2-7, with 7 bases matching TRBD1. V shed 0 bases and J 3 bases; nucleotides not matched to a gene: 2. The CDR3 spans 14 residues. Germline lookup yields CDR1 SEHNR and CDR2 FQNEAQ (reference sequence).

This rearrangement joins TRBV10-3 to TRBJ1-2; no firm D call. Trimming took off 0 bases at V and 4 bases at J, with 12 bases between the two ends. This CDR3 contains 15 residues. CDR1 and CDR2 from the germline V gene are ENHRY and SYGVKD. The CDR3 region is CAISESTGRTYGYTF. CDR3 DNA: TGTGCCATCAGTGAGTCCACCGGGAGGACCTATGGCTACACCTTC.

The J gene is TRBJ2-2, the V gene TRBV9, with TRBD2 matching 15 bases. The CDR3 is 19 amino acids. Germline V gene lookup returns CDR1 SGDLS and CDR2 YYNGEE. Trimming cost V 3 bases and J 5 bases; bases outside gene matches: 11. The CDR3: CASSAHGTSGRIWTGELFF. For the CDR3, the DNA is TGTGCCAGCAGCGCCCATGGGACTAGCGGGAGGATATGGACCGGGGAGCTGTTTTTT.

This chain joins TRBV28 and TRBJ2-3, with 11 bases aligning to TRBD1. From germline, CDR1 is MDHEN and CDR2 SYDVKM. The trim removed 5 bases at V and 6 bases at J, leaving 13 bases unmatched. This CDR3 contains 17 residues. In DNA, the CDR3 is TGTGCCAGCAGTCCCCCGACCGGGACAGGGGGTCTGGATACGCAGTATTTT. This gives the protein CASSPPTGTGGLDTQYF.

The V call is TRBV29-1, the J call TRBJ1-2; D ambiguous. The CDR3 loop spans 11 amino acids. V was pared by 4 bases and J by 7 bases, with 10 bases between. Germline V CDR1 and CDR2: SQVTM, ANQGSEA. CDR3 protein: CSVVGWPGYTF. Here the CDR3 DNA reads TGCAGCGTTGTTGGGTGGCCTGGCTACACCTTC. Complete variable domain (other parts from reference TRBV29-1 and TRBJ1-2): SAVISQKPSRDICQRGTSLTIQCQVDSQVTMMFWYRQQPGQSLTLIATANQGSEATYESGFVIDKFPISRPNLTFSTLTVSNMSPEDSSIYLCSVVGWPGYTFGSGTRLTVV.

The chain links TRBV5-1 to TRBJ2-7; 8 bases agree with TRBD1. This CDR3 has 14 amino acids. V shed 4 bases and J 5 bases; nucleotides not matched to a gene: 8. Germline loops: CDR1 SGHRS, CDR2 YFSETQ. The CDR3 loop is CASSKWTGQHEQYF. In DNA form, the CDR3 reads TGCGCCAGCAGCAAGTGGACAGGGCAACACGAGCAGTACTTC.

This rearrangement joins TRBV27 to TRBJ1-5; D possibly corresponds to TRBD1 (6 bases). The V and J ends lost 1 base and 2 bases respectively, with 18 bases between them. CDR3 length equals 18 residues. Germline CDR1 MNHEY, CDR2 SMNVEV (reference sequence). In nucleotides, the CDR3 is TGTGCCAGCAGTTTATGGGGCGGGTTCAAGGGGGGCAATCAGCCCCAGCATTTT. Its translation: CASSLWGGFKGGNQPQHF.

The rearrangement links TRBV5-1 to TRBJ2-7, with D unresolved. V lost 4 bases to trimming and J lost 2 bases, with 13 bases between them. The length of the CDR3 is 14 residues. CDR1 is SGHRS and CDR2 is YFSETQ in the germline V gene. DNA for the CDR3: TGCGCCAGCAGCGCCGGATCCGGCGCCTACGAGCAGTACTTC. This codes for CASSAGSGAYEQYF.